These 25 T cell receptor beta chains were all obtained from the same sample, sequenced in a study of T cells in localized non-small cell lung cancer. Profiling relied on immunoSEQ multiplex PCR, and the TCRdb table lists in-frame clones only, not all of them. The sample has some 24,000 clones; roughly nine tenths are singletons. The sample consisted of peripheral blood, taken before any cancer treatment. These receptors originate from a woman aged 35 to 70 with stage I lung adenocarcinoma.

The V gene is TRBV7-9, the J gene TRBJ1-2, with TRBD1 as a possible D gene (6 bases). The germline gives CDR1 SEHNR, CDR2 FQNEAQ (reference sequence). The CDR3 is 15 amino acids. Trimming stripped 2 bases from V and 0 bases from J, with 10 bases between. The CDR3 DNA reads as TGTGCCAGCAGCTTATCAGGGGCGCCTAACTATGGCTACACCTTC. Its protein product is CASSLSGAPNYGYTF.

The chain joins TRBV28 to TRBJ1-2, with unresolved D. The V gene's germline CDR1 is MDHEN and CDR2 SYDVKM. The CDR3 runs to 19 residues. V was pared by 2 bases and J by 4 bases, with 26 bases between. The CDR3 loop is CASSLTPVFGQTNLYGYTF. For the CDR3, the DNA is TGTGCCAGCAGTTTAACTCCAGTCTTCGGGCAGACCAATCTCTATGGCTACACCTTC.

The V gene is TRBV19, the J gene TRBJ2-2, with 7 bases lining up with TRBD1. CDR3 length equals 14 residues. V lost 5 bases to trimming and J lost 5 bases; unmatched junction nucleotides: 5. Germline V gene sequence: CDR1 LNHDA, CDR2 SQIVND (reference sequence). CDR3: CASSRQGVTGELFF. DNA of the CDR3: TGTGCCAGTAGTCGACAGGGTGTGACCGGGGAGCTGTTTTTT. The full variable domain, rest sourced from reference TRBV19 and TRBJ2-2, is DGGITQSPKYLFRKEGQNVTLSCEQNLNHDAMYWYRQDPGQGLRLIYYSQIVNDFQKGDIAEGYSVSREKKESFPLTVTSAQKNPTAFYLCASSRQGVTGELFFGEGSRLTVL.

The chain combines TRBV6-1 with TRBJ2-1; TRBD2 agrees at 7 bases. Germline CDR1 and CDR2: MNHNS and SASEGT. The CDR3 runs to 12 residues. V lost 6 bases, J lost 6 bases, and 2 bases stayed unmatched. This CDR3 is CASRGGGNEQFF. The CDR3 bases are TGTGCCAGCAGGGGCGGGGGCAATGAGCAGTTCTTC.

The chain employs TRBV2 and TRBJ2-7; D might be TRBD2 (5 bases). V was trimmed by 4 bases and J by 0 bases, leaving 10 bases between them. This CDR3 region has 14 residues. The germline V gene has CDR1 SNHLY and CDR2 FYNNEI. This chain's CDR3 is CASSGTGFSYEQYF. CDR3 in DNA: TGTGCCAGCAGTGGGACGGGATTCTCCTACGAGCAGTACTTC.

V usage is TRBV19 and J usage is TRBJ2-7; 8 bases map to TRBD1. The CDR3 has 15 residues. CDR1 and CDR2 from the germline V gene are LNHDA and SQIVND (reference sequence). V shed 3 bases and J 4 bases; nucleotides not matched to a gene: 8. CDR3 protein: CASSIGTGGFYEQYF. In DNA, the CDR3 is TGTGCCAGTAGTATTGGCACAGGGGGTTTTTACGAGCAGTACTTC.

The chain combines TRBV7-9 with TRBJ1-2; no firm D call. Germline CDR1 SEHNR, CDR2 FQNEAQ (reference sequence). The CDR3 has 12 amino acids. Deletions cut 1 base from V and 7 bases from J, with 7 bases between. The CDR3 spells CASSLDRGGYTF. The DNA for the CDR3 is TGTGCCAGCAGCTTAGATCGTGGTGGCTACACCTTC.

The CDR3 sequence is CASSEAPGLGNQPQHF. CDR3 coding DNA: TGCGCCAGCAGCGAGGCCCCGGGACTCGGCAATCAGCCCCAGCATTTT. The rearrangement links TRBV5-1 to TRBJ1-5; D perhaps matches TRBD1 (5 bases). Trimming removed 4 bases from V and 2 bases from J, with 16 bases in between. Germline V gene lookup returns CDR1 SGHRS and CDR2 YFSETQ. The CDR3 consists of 16 residues. Full variable domain (remainder filled in from reference TRBV5-1 and TRBJ1-5): KAGVTQTPRYLIKTRGQQVTLSCSPISGHRSVSWYQQTPGQGLQFLFEYFSETQRNKGNFPGRFSGRQFSNSRSEMNVSTLELGDSALYLCASSEAPGLGNQPQHFGDGTRLSIL.

This clone was observed a single time. This sequence joins TRBV10-3 and TRBJ2-3, with 9 nucleotides matching TRBD2. Germline V lookup: CDR1 ENHRY, CDR2 SYGVKD. The J segment lost 2 bases and the V segment lost 7 bases, leaving 10 bases of the junction unmatched. There are 16 residues in the CDR3. CDR3 amino acids: CAIKPGLAAYTDTQYF. DNA of the CDR3: TGTGCCATCAAGCCGGGACTAGCTGCTTACACAGATACGCAGTATTTT.

The chain combines TRBV28 with TRBJ1-2; 11 bases are a match to TRBD1. Germline V gene lookup returns CDR1 MDHEN and CDR2 SYDVKM. This CDR3 is built from 15 residues. The J segment lost 4 bases and the V segment lost 6 bases, leaving 7 bases of the junction unmatched. CDR3 in amino acids: CASRQGQGGAYGYTF. CDR3 bases: TGTGCCAGCAGGCAGGGACAGGGGGGCGCCTATGGCTACACCTTC.

The V gene is TRBV18, the J gene TRBJ2-5; 7 positions match TRBD2. The CDR3 is 11 amino acids. Germline CDR1 reads KGHSH; CDR2 reads LQKENI. Losses at the gene ends were 8 bases for V and 9 bases for J; bases not matched to a gene: 6. CDR3 amino acids: CASGAGRAQYF. The CDR3 DNA is TGTGCCAGCGGGGCTGGGAGGGCCCAGTACTTC.

The genes are TRBV7-9 and TRBJ1-1, with D unresolved. The CDR3 spans 12 residues. V was shortened by 3 bases and J by 5 bases, with 7 bases between the two germline ends. Germline-derived CDR1 and CDR2 are SEHNR and FQNEAQ (reference sequence). The CDR3 protein is CASSFSGTEAFF. The CDR3 coding sequence is TGTGCCAGCAGCTTCTCGGGGACTGAAGCTTTCTTT.

This chain connects TRBV4-1 to TRBJ2-2; D unclear. The V end lost 4 bases, the J end lost 4 bases, and 7 bases lay between the germline ends. Per germline, CDR1 MGHRA and CDR2 YSYEKL. The CDR3 totals 13 residues. The CDR3 nucleotides are TGCGCCAGCAGCCCGACGGGCACCGGGGAGCTGTTTTTT. It specifies CASSPTGTGELFF.

This chain links TRBV5-6 with TRBJ1-5; maybe TRBD1 (6 bases). The CDR3 extends over 16 amino acids. Germline CDR1 and CDR2: SGHDT and YYEEEE. The V end lost 2 bases, the J end lost 3 bases, and 15 bases lay between the germline ends. CDR3 in amino acids: CASSLQGPFTNQPQHF. The CDR3 nucleotides are TGTGCCAGCAGCTTACAGGGACCCTTTACCAATCAGCCCCAGCATTTT.

This chain uses TRBV4-1 with TRBJ2-5; D is undetermined. Per germline, CDR1 MGHRA and CDR2 YSYEKL. The CDR3 sequence is 14 residues long. V shed 1 base and J shed 5 bases, with 11 bases lying between them. The CDR3: CASSQVNGVETQYF. The CDR3 nucleotides read TGCGCCAGCAGCCAAGTGAATGGGGTGGAGACCCAGTACTTC.

The V gene is TRBV9, the J gene TRBJ1-2, with D perhaps TRBD1 (6 bases). There are 14 residues in the CDR3. Trimming cost V 0 bases and J 5 bases, with 11 bases left between them. CDR1 SGDLS and CDR2 YYNGEE come from the germline V gene. This CDR3 reads CASSVERRGYGYTF. The CDR3 DNA follows: TGTGCCAGCAGCGTAGAACGGAGGGGGTATGGCTACACCTTC.

There are a few counts of this clone. The V call is TRBV29-1, the J call TRBJ2-7, with a weak D call TRBD1 (5 bases). The germline V gene has CDR1 SQVTM and CDR2 ANQGSEA. V was clipped by 4 bases and J by 2 bases, with 9 bases between them. The length of the CDR3 is 12 residues. Here the CDR3 DNA reads TGCAGCGTTGGGGGCAGAGCCTACGAGCAGTACTTC. Protein product: CSVGGRAYEQYF.

The chain is built from TRBV2 and TRBJ2-5, with 8 bases lining up with TRBD1. This CDR3 has 15 residues. Trimming removed 1 base from V and 5 bases from J; junction bases left unmatched: 6. The V gene's germline CDR1 is SNHLY and CDR2 FYNNEI. The CDR3 DNA follows: TGTGCCAGCAGTGAAGGGACAGGGTGGGGGGAGACCCAGTACTTC. Residues: CASSEGTGWGETQYF.

The V call is TRBV15, the J call TRBJ1-3; D is ambiguous. Germline CDR1 is LNHNV and CDR2 is YYDKDF (reference sequence). The CDR3 has 17 amino acids. Trimming left V 3 bases short and J 2 bases short, with 17 bases between. The CDR3 DNA is TGTGCCACCAGCAGGATGGGCCGCACGGAAGCTGGAAACACCATATATTTT. It is translated as CATSRMGRTEAGNTIYF.

The chain has TRBV7-9 and TRBJ2-7; D call uncertain. The germline V gene has CDR1 SEHNR and CDR2 FQNEAQ (reference sequence). The CDR3 is made up of 12 amino acids. Between the trimmed V and J ends, which lost 2 bases and 4 bases, there was a span of 6 bases. The DNA of the CDR3 is TGTGCCAGCAGCTTAAACGGGTACGAGCAGTACTTC. It specifies CASSLNGYEQYF.

A single count supports this clone. The chain links TRBV7-9 to TRBJ2-5, with a possible D match to TRBD2 (6 bases). The CDR3 loop spans 14 amino acids. Trimming shortened V by 0 bases and J by 4 bases, and 9 bases separated the two germline ends. Germline loops: CDR1 SEHNR, CDR2 FQNEAQ (reference sequence). CDR3 bases: TGTGCCAGCAGCTTAGCTTTGGGGGGAGAGACCCAGTACTTC. This encodes CASSLALGGETQYF.

CDR3 coding DNA: TGTGCCAGCAGTTTATGGTTAGGGGGTCGGCAGTACTTC. Its protein product is CASSLWLGGRQYF. The J gene is TRBJ2-7, the V gene TRBV28, with D perhaps TRBD1 (6 bases). Per germline, CDR1 MDHEN and CDR2 SYDVKM. Trimming shortened V by 0 bases and J by 9 bases, and 12 bases separated the two germline ends. This CDR3 is built from 13 residues.

The chain is built from TRBV27 and TRBJ1-1; TRBD1 might be the D (6 bases). The CDR3 is 15 amino acids. The V gene's germline CDR1 is MNHEY and CDR2 SMNVEV (reference sequence). V was clipped by 6 bases and J by 6 bases, with 20 bases between them. CDR3 nucleotides: TGTGCCAGCAGCTTTATGGGGGGGCGCTTAGCTGAAGCTTTCTTT. Its protein is CASSFMGGRLAEAFF.

The rearrangement uses TRBV5-6 and TRBJ2-2; no firm D call. The CDR3 consists of 15 residues. Germline V lookup: CDR1 SGHDT, CDR2 YYEEEE. Trimming shortened V by 4 bases and J by 3 bases, and 13 bases separated the two germline ends. The CDR3, as DNA: TGTGCCAGCAGCGAGGTTGGTCGGGACACCGGGGAGCTGTTTTTT. Protein sequence: CASSEVGRDTGELFF.

This chain joins TRBV7-3 and TRBJ2-2; D is tentatively TRBD1 or TRBD2 (5 bases each). This CDR3 is 17 amino acids long. Germline V gene sequence: CDR1 SGHTA, CDR2 FQGTGA. V was trimmed by 1 base and J by 4 bases, leaving 16 bases between them. The CDR3 protein is CASSLKGTRRGTGELFF. Written as DNA, the CDR3 is TGTGCCAGCAGCTTAAAGGGGACCCGGCGTGGCACCGGGGAGCTGTTTTTT. Based on the CDR3 plus reference TRBV7-3 and TRBJ2-2, the full variable domain is GAGVSQTPSNKVTEKGKYVELRCDPISGHTALYWYRQSLGQGPEFLIYFQGTGAADDSGLPNDRFFAVRPEGSVSTLKIQRTERGDSAVYLCASSLKGTRRGTGELFFGEGSRLTVL.